In this sample, the clone carrying this T cell receptor (beta chain) turned up many times. Its antigen is not identified. V lost 2 bases to trimming and J lost 10 bases; unmatched junction nucleotides: 5. The CDR3 covers 15 residues. Germline lookup yields CDR1 MNHEY and CDR2 SVGEGT. The entry originates in a study of T cells after yellow fever vaccination. Study-level points and caveats: Overall, a small share of clonotypes was seen in both CD4 and CD8 compartments. Contaminants from the bulk population, in the form of abundant clonotypes, could be found in FACS-sorted repertoires.

TCRdb re-called the 5' RACE reads with MiXCR, one entry per CDR3 protein. Of under 300,000 distinct CDR3 sequences in the sample, less than 9% were seen once. The sequence came from a man in his thirties or forties who received the YFV17D yellow fever vaccine. Sequences were derived from CD4+ T cells sorted from PBMCs, sampled 15 days after the yellow fever booster vaccination. The chain combines TRBV6-2 or TRBV6-3 with TRBJ2-1, with 13 nucleotides matching TRBD2. CDR3 region: CASSYELAGGQEQFF. CDR3 DNA sequence: TGTGCCAGCAGTTACGAACTAGCGGGAGGGCAAGAGCAGTTCTTC.